Listed below are T cell receptor beta chains from one sample, sequenced in a study of somatic mutations in cytotoxic T cells in rheumatoid arthritis. Data came from immunoSEQ multiplex PCR; TCRdb stores just in-frame clones and leaves some out. The repertoire holds around 15,000 clones, with 82% as singletons. Sequenced input: CD8+ T cells sorted from blood. The receptor source for this set is an adult with rheumatoid arthritis. Each CDR3 is given with its conserved first and last residue. Each record gives: J gene, V gene, D gene, clone size, CDR3 DNA, CDR3 protein. A D gene is named only where the DNA matches it firmly. Clone sizes are given selectively: once, few, many, or a class where the clone is expanded.

J: TRBJ2-7
V: TRBV25-1
D: TRBD1
size: few
DNA: TGTGCCAGCAGTGTTTACAGGGGCGAGCAGTACTTC
CDR3: CASSVYRGEQYF

J: TRBJ2-7
V: TRBV5-1
D: .
size: .
DNA: TGCGCCAGCAGCTGGTCCGGGACCGATCCCTACGAGCAGTACTTC
CDR3: CASSWSGTDPYEQYF

J: TRBJ2-2
V: TRBV5-6
D: TRBD2
size: .
DNA: TGTGCCAGCAGCCACGGGACTAGCGGGGAGCTGTTTTTT
CDR3: CASSHGTSGELFF

J: TRBJ2-1
V: TRBV4-1
D: TRBD2
size: once
DNA: TGCGCCAGCAGCCTAGGGACTAGCGGGAGAGGGGAGCAGTTCTTC
CDR3: CASSLGTSGRGEQFF

J: TRBJ1-1
V: TRBV6-5
D: .
size: .
DNA: TGTGCCAGCAGGGGGTTGAACACTGAAGCTTTCTTT
CDR3: CASRGLNTEAFF

J: TRBJ2-3
V: TRBV18
D: TRBD2
size: .
DNA: TGTGCCAGCTCACCCGATAGCGGGAGTAACACAGATACGCAGTATTTT
CDR3: CASSPDSGSNTDTQYF

J: TRBJ2-5
V: TRBV10-2
D: .
size: .
DNA: TGCGCCAGCAGGAGAAAACAGGGTTCACAAGAGACCCAGTACTTC
CDR3: CASRRKQGSQETQYF

J: TRBJ1-1
V: TRBV5-5
D: .
size: .
DNA: TGTGCCAGCAGGTTGGGGTCAAACACTGAAGCTTTCTTT
CDR3: CASRLGSNTEAFF

J: TRBJ1-1
V: TRBV4-1
D: .
size: .
DNA: TGCGCCAGCAGCCCGGGCAGGGACTACACTGAAGCTTTCTTT
CDR3: CASSPGRDYTEAFF

J: TRBJ1-1
V: TRBV4-1
D: TRBD1
size: .
DNA: TGCGCCAGCAGCCAAGGGGGGACAGGGGAAGCTTTCTTT
CDR3: CASSQGGTGEAFF

J: TRBJ2-7
V: TRBV11-3
D: .
size: .
DNA: TGTGCCAGCAGCTCCATCCTGGGCTACGAGCAGTACTTC
CDR3: CASSSILGYEQYF

J: TRBJ1-1
V: TRBV30
D: .
size: few
DNA: TGTGCCTGGAAGATTAACACTGAAGCTTTCTTT
CDR3: CAWKINTEAFF

J: TRBJ1-5
V: TRBV7-8
D: TRBD1
size: .
DNA: TGTGCCAGCAGCACAGACAGGGGCTGGTTGTCCCAGCATTTT
CDR3: CASSTDRGWLSQHF

J: TRBJ2-7
V: TRBV29-1
D: .
size: .
DNA: TGCAGCATTGAATCGGACAACTCCTACGAGCAGTACTTC
CDR3: CSIESDNSYEQYF